These T cell receptor beta chains were read from a single sample in a study of blood T cell repertoires in COVID-19. The data were produced by immunoSEQ multiplex PCR, yet TCRdb's version contains in-frame clones alone and is incomplete. Among about 80,000 clones listed, around 87% were seen once. The sequenced material came from peripheral blood. These receptor sequences come from a woman of 80 years or more with active or convalescent COVID-19. The CDR3 runs from the conserved cysteine through the conserved F or W. The D gene is left open where the match is weak. Clone size is stated in some rows and not others, as once, few, many or a class when expanded.

D gene | J gene | V gene | clone size | CDR3 DNA | CDR3 protein
NA | TRBJ2-7 | TRBV11-2 | NA | TGTGCCAGCAGCCGGCAGGTTTTAAACTACGAGCAGTACTTC | CASSRQVLNYEQYF
NA | TRBJ1-1 | TRBV11-2 | NA | TGTGCCAGCAGCTTAGCCTCAGGGAAGGGGGCTGAAGCTTTCTTT | CASSLASGKGAEAFF
TRBD1 | TRBJ1-1 | TRBV27 | NA | TGTGCCAGCAGTTACAGGGGCTTGGGGTTGAACACTGAAGCTTTCTTT | CASSYRGLGLNTEAFF
TRBD1 | TRBJ1-6 | TRBV12-3/TRBV12-4 | NA | TGTGCCAGCAGTTTGACAGGGGATTCACCCCTCCACTTT | CASSLTGDSPLHF
TRBD1 | TRBJ2-6 | TRBV19 | NA | TGTGCCAGTTCAGACAGGGGGTCCTCTGGGGCCAACGTCCTGACTTTC | CASSDRGSSGANVLTF
NA | TRBJ1-1 | TRBV5-5 | once | TGTGCCAGCAGCTTGTCACAGAGGAACACTGAAGCTTTCTTT | CASSLSQRNTEAFF
NA | TRBJ1-1 | TRBV30 | NA | TGTGCCTGGAGCGACCCCGGGGGTTCGAGGAACACTGAAGCTTTCTTT | CAWSDPGGSRNTEAFF
TRBD1 | TRBJ2-7 | TRBV7-2 | NA | TGTGCCAGCAGCTCGACAGGGACCACCTACGAGCAGTACTTC | CASSSTGTTYEQYF
TRBD1 | TRBJ2-7 | TRBV2 | NA | TGTGCCAGCGTTGACAGGGGGAGCCCCTACGAGCAGTACTTC | CASVDRGSPYEQYF
TRBD2 | TRBJ2-3 | TRBV27 | NA | TGTGCCAGCAGTCTTAGACTAGCGGGAGATACGCAGTATTTT | CASSLRLAGDTQYF
TRBD1 | TRBJ2-7 | TRBV2 | NA | TGTGCCAGCACCCGGGACAGAATCTACGAGCAGTACTTC | CASTRDRIYEQYF
TRBD2 | TRBJ2-1 | TRBV14 | NA | TGTGCCAGCAGCTTATTTAGCGGGAGAACCGCTTACAATGAGCAGTTCTTC | CASSLFSGRTAYNEQFF
NA | TRBJ2-7 | TRBV18 | NA | TGTGCCAGCTCACCCCGGACAGCGGGGACATACGAGCAGTACTTC | CASSPRTAGTYEQYF
NA | TRBJ2-7 | TRBV5-1 | NA | TGCGCCAGCAACTCGGGACTCCCAGGCGAGCAGTACTTC | CASNSGLPGEQYF
NA | TRBJ2-3 | TRBV28 | NA | TGTGCCAGCAGGTCTAAAGATACGCAGTATTTT | CASRSKDTQYF
NA | TRBJ1-2 | TRBV29-1 | NA | TGCAGCGTTGAAGGTCCAGGCGAACCGTATTCCTTC | CSVEGPGEPYSF
TRBD1 | TRBJ1-5 | TRBV27 | NA | TGTGCCAGCAGTCCTCGGACAGGATCCCTTGTGCCCCAGCATTTT | CASSPRTGSLVPQHF
TRBD2 | TRBJ2-1 | TRBV10-2 | NA | TGCGCCAGCAGTCAACCGGGACTAGCGGGCCTCAATGAGCAGTTCTTC | CASSQPGLAGLNEQFF
NA | TRBJ2-5 | TRBV2 | NA | TGTGCCAGCAGTGTAAGACAGCAAGAGACCCAGTACTTC | CASSVRQQETQYF
NA | TRBJ2-1 | TRBV5-1 | NA | TGCGCCAGCAGCGGGAGTTGGACTTCTCTTTACAATGAGCAGTTCTTC | CASSGSWTSLYNEQFF
NA | TRBJ1-5 | TRBV27 | NA | TGTGCCAGCAGTTTAAGAGGACAGCTTAATCAGCCCCAGCATTTT | CASSLRGQLNQPQHF
TRBD1 | TRBJ2-3 | TRBV5-6 | NA | TGTGCCAGCAGCTTTGACAGGGTTTCCTCTAGTACGCAGTATTTT | CASSFDRVSSSTQYF
TRBD2 | TRBJ2-1 | TRBV19 | NA | TGTGCCAGTAGTAACGTCCGCGGGAGACCCTACAATGAGCAGTTCTTC | CASSNVRGRPYNEQFF
NA | TRBJ1-1 | TRBV18 | NA | TGTGCCAGCTCACCACCGAGGGGGTTGAACACTGAAGCTTTCTTT | CASSPPRGLNTEAFF
TRBD1 | TRBJ2-7 | TRBV27 | NA | TGTGCCAGCAGTTTATCTGTGCACAGGGGCCCCTACGAGCAGTACTTC | CASSLSVHRGPYEQYF
NA | TRBJ1-1 | TRBV9 | NA | TGTGCCAGCAGCGTAGCTGGGGCAGCGAACACTGAAGCTTTCTTT | CASSVAGAANTEAFF
NA | TRBJ2-7 | TRBV27 | NA | TGTGCCAGCTCCCCGGGATTTACCTACGAGCAGTACTTC | CASSPGFTYEQYF
NA | TRBJ2-2 | TRBV24-1 | NA | TGTGCCACCAGTGATCGAGGACAGAGCGGGGAGCTGTTTTTT | CATSDRGQSGELFF
NA | TRBJ1-1 | TRBV5-6 | NA | TGTGCCAGCAGCTTGGTCAGGGGGAACACTGAAGCTTTCTTT | CASSLVRGNTEAFF
TRBD1 | TRBJ2-2 | TRBV28 | NA | TGTGCCAGCAGCGAGCCGGGACAGGGTACCGGGGAGCTGTTTTTT | CASSEPGQGTGELFF
TRBD2 | TRBJ2-3 | TRBV7-9 | NA | TGTGCCAGCAGCTTAGCTAGCGGGGGCACAGATACGCAGTATTTT | CASSLASGGTDTQYF
NA | TRBJ2-3 | TRBV4-3 | NA | TGCGCCAGCAGCCAGGATTGGGGGCATACGCAGTATTTT | CASSQDWGHTQYF
NA | TRBJ2-7 | TRBV10-3 | NA | TGTGCCATCATGAGGGTAGAGACGGGATCCTACGAGCAGTACTTC | CAIMRVETGSYEQYF
NA | TRBJ2-2 | TRBV11-2 | once | TGTGCCAGCAGCTTCGACAATCGACTAGTCGGGGGCGGGGAGCTGTTTTTT | CASSFDNRLVGGGELFF
TRBD1 | TRBJ1-2 | TRBV27 | NA | TGTGCCAGCAGTTTTCGGGACAGGGCTAACTATGGCTACACCTTC | CASSFRDRANYGYTF
TRBD2 | TRBJ2-1 | TRBV14 | once | TGTGCCAGCAGCCAGTTGACTAGCGGGAACAATGAGCAGTTCTTC | CASSQLTSGNNEQFF
NA | TRBJ2-3 | TRBV6-2/TRBV6-3 | NA | TGTGCCAGCAGTTGGGCAGCCGTCAATACGCAGTATTTT | CASSWAAVNTQYF
TRBD1 | TRBJ1-3 | TRBV28 | NA | TGTGCCAGCAGTTTACCCAGGGGGGTTGGAAACACCATATATTTT | CASSLPRGVGNTIYF
TRBD2 | TRBJ2-1 | TRBV6-2/TRBV6-3 | NA | TGTGCCAGCAGTTGGGCGGGAGTTGAGCAGTTCTTC | CASSWAGVEQFF
NA | TRBJ1-4 | TRBV9 | NA | TGTGCCAGCAGCGTAGGCACAGCAGCTAATGAAAAACTGTTTTTT | CASSVGTAANEKLFF
TRBD1 | TRBJ1-5 | TRBV9 | once | TGTGCCAGCAGCGTATCTACAGGGGATCAGCCCCAGCATTTT | CASSVSTGDQPQHF
TRBD1 | TRBJ1-5 | TRBV27 | NA | TGTGCCAGCAGCCGGACAGGTGGAAGCAATCAGCCCCAGCATTTT | CASSRTGGSNQPQHF
NA | TRBJ1-2 | TRBV12-3/TRBV12-4 | NA | TGTGCCAGCAGTTTAAAGGGAGCTGGCTACACCTTC | CASSLKGAGYTF
NA | TRBJ2-7 | TRBV3-1/TRBV3-2 | NA | TGTGCCAGCAGCCCTAGGGGGTACGAGCAGTACTTC | CASSPRGYEQYF
TRBD2 | TRBJ2-1 | TRBV11-2 | once | TGTGCCAGCAGATCCGGAGGGAGGGACAATGAGCAGTTCTTC | CASRSGGRDNEQFF
NA | TRBJ1-1 | TRBV6-1 | NA | TGTGCCAGCAGTGTTGGAACAGGGCGACCATTCCGGAACACTGAAGCTTTCTTT | CASSVGTGRPFRNTEAFF
TRBD1 | TRBJ2-2 | TRBV3-1/TRBV3-2 | NA | TGTGCCAGCAGCCAAATCGTAGCACCCGGGACAGTGAACACCGGGGAGCTGTTTTTT | CASSQIVAPGTVNTGELFF